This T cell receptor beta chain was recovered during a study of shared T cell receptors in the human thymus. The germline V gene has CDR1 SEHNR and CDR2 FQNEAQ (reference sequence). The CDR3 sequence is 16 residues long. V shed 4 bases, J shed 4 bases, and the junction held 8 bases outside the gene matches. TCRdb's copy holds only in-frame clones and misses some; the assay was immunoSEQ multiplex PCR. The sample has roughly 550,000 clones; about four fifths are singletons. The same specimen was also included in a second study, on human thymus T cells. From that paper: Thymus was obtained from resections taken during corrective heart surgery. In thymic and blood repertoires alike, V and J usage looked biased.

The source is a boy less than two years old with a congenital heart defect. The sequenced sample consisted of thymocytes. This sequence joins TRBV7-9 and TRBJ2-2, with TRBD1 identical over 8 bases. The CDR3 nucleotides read TGTGCCAGCAGCTATGTGGACAGGGAGAGCACCGGGGAGCTGTTTTTT. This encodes CASSYVDRESTGELFF.